What follows are 5 T cell receptor beta chains derived from one specimen sequenced in a study of T cells after yellow fever vaccination. TCRdb called the 5' RACE reads again in MiXCR, with one record for every CDR3 protein. The sample lists nearly 300,000 distinct CDR3 sequences, approximately 8% occurring once. Sample: CD4+ T cells sorted from PBMCs, taken 5 days after the yellow fever booster vaccination. The origin of the receptors is a man aged 18 to 30 who received the YFV17D yellow fever vaccine.

This clonotype was counted a few times. The chain uses TRBV7-2 and TRBJ2-7; D ambiguous. In germline, CDR1 is SGHTA, CDR2 FQGNSA. Trimming pared 3 bases from V and 3 bases from J, leaving 9 bases between. The CDR3 has 13 residues. CDR3 loop: CASSFKGSYEQYF. The CDR3 coding sequence is TGTGCCAGCAGCTTCAAAGGAAGCTACGAGCAGTACTTC.

In this sample, this clonotype turned up many times. The J gene is TRBJ1-2, the V gene TRBV20-1; the D is unclear. Looked up from germline, CDR1 is DFQATT and CDR2 is SNEGSKA (reference sequence). The V end lost 5 bases, the J end lost 2 bases, and 9 bases lay between the germline ends. The CDR3 is 12 amino acids. The CDR3 protein is CSAGTENYGYTF. In DNA, the CDR3 is TGCAGTGCTGGTACAGAGAACTATGGCTACACCTTC.

This clonotype appeared many times. This chain links TRBV11-2 with TRBJ2-3; 8 bases align to TRBD2. The CDR3 has 16 residues. The junction had 5 bases not matched to a gene; V was cut back by 1 base and J by 2 bases. Looked up from germline, CDR1 is SGHAT and CDR2 is FQNNGV. The CDR3 spells CASSLVVGGATDTQYF. The CDR3, as DNA: TGTGCCAGCAGCTTAGTAGTCGGGGGGGCCACAGATACGCAGTATTTT.

This clonotype showed up just a few times. The chain joins TRBV4-2 to TRBJ2-3; D unresolved. CDR3 size: 17 residues. CDR1 is LGHNA and CDR2 is YNFKEQ in the germline V gene. V lost 0 bases to trimming and J lost 2 bases, with 15 bases between them. The CDR3 DNA reads as TGTGCCAGCAGCCAAGATTTATGGGTTGCCCTCACAGATACGCAGTATTTT. Protein product: CASSQDLWVALTDTQYF.

This clonotype was detected many times. This chain links TRBV4-3 with TRBJ1-6, with D uncertain. This CDR3 has 13 residues. Looked up from germline, CDR1 is LGHNA and CDR2 is YSLEER. Between the trimmed V and J ends, which lost 5 bases and 8 bases, there was a span of 10 bases. The CDR3 loop is CASSAKADSPLHF. CDR3 nucleotides: TGCGCCAGCAGCGCCAAGGCCGATTCACCCCTCCACTTT.